This is a list of T cell receptor beta chains from one sample in a study of blood T cell repertoires in COVID-19. Sequencing was performed with immunoSEQ multiplex PCR; in TCRdb, only in-frame clones are kept and a portion is missing. This table has 150,000 to 200,000 clones, approximately 86% appearing once. Sequencing input: peripheral blood. The receptors were gathered from an older man with active or convalescent COVID-19. Each CDR3 is given with its conserved first and last residue. The D gene is left open where the match is weak. Where a row states a size, it is once, few, many or the class of an expanded clone; other rows omit it.

d_call: .; j_call: TRBJ2-7; clone_size: few; v_call: TRBV6-6; cdr3_nt: TGTGCCAGCAGTTACTCGAGTTCGTCCTACGAGCAGTACTTC; cdr3_aa: CASSYSSSSYEQYF
d_call: TRBD1; j_call: TRBJ2-3; clone_size: .; v_call: TRBV6-5; cdr3_nt: TGTGCCCTCACAGGGGGCAGTAAAGGAGATACGCAGTATTTT; cdr3_aa: CALTGGSKGDTQYF
d_call: .; j_call: TRBJ1-2; clone_size: .; v_call: TRBV5-6; cdr3_nt: TGTGCCAGCAGCTTGTCGGCAATCCAGAAGACTAAGGGCTACACCTTC; cdr3_aa: CASSLSAIQKTKGYTF
d_call: TRBD1; j_call: TRBJ2-2; clone_size: .; v_call: TRBV19; cdr3_nt: TGTGCCAGTAGACCTACAGGGGTGGGACAGGCCGGGGAGCTGTTTTTT; cdr3_aa: CASRPTGVGQAGELFF
d_call: .; j_call: TRBJ1-2; clone_size: .; v_call: TRBV19; cdr3_nt: TGTGCCAGTAGTAGCCGGGACACTTCCCCGGCTACTCACTTC; cdr3_aa: CASSSRDTSPATHF
d_call: TRBD1; j_call: TRBJ2-2; clone_size: .; v_call: TRBV9; cdr3_nt: TGTGCCAGCAGCGCCGGGACAGCCACCGGGGAGCTGTTTTTT; cdr3_aa: CASSAGTATGELFF
d_call: .; j_call: TRBJ2-1; clone_size: .; v_call: TRBV28; cdr3_nt: TGTGCCAGCAGTTTTCTTCCGGACATTTCCTACAATGAGCAGTTCTTC; cdr3_aa: CASSFLPDISYNEQFF
d_call: .; j_call: TRBJ2-5; clone_size: .; v_call: TRBV5-6; cdr3_nt: TGTGCCAGCAGCTGGACGCCACCGGGGGAGACCCAGTACTTC; cdr3_aa: CASSWTPPGETQYF
d_call: .; j_call: TRBJ2-1; clone_size: .; v_call: TRBV27; cdr3_nt: TGTGCCAGCAGCCCCCTCAGGGGCTCCTACAATGAGCAGTTCTTC; cdr3_aa: CASSPLRGSYNEQFF
d_call: TRBD2; j_call: TRBJ2-3; clone_size: once; v_call: TRBV13; cdr3_nt: TGTGCCAGCAGCTTGGGACTAGCGGGGGGTTGGAGTACGCAGTATTTT; cdr3_aa: CASSLGLAGGWSTQYF
d_call: TRBD1; j_call: TRBJ2-3; clone_size: .; v_call: TRBV9; cdr3_nt: TGTGCCAGCAGCCCCGGGACAGGGGTTCGCACAGATACGCAGTATTTT; cdr3_aa: CASSPGTGVRTDTQYF